A selection of T cell receptor beta chains follows, all from one sample in a study of blood T cell repertoires in COVID-19. Method: immunoSEQ multiplex PCR; TCRdb's copy keeps in-frame clones and lacks some. The table records more than 150,000 clones, around 90% of them present only once. Specimen: peripheral blood. Receptors originate from a man aged 55 to 70 with acute or convalescent COVID-19. Both conserved end residues are part of each CDR3. D genes are given only for firm matches. Only some rows state a clone size, as once, few, many or a class for expanded clones.

>TRBJ1-4|14|.|TRBV7-9|TRBD1
TGTGCCAGCAGCCAAGACAGGGTAGGGGAAAAACTGTTTTTT
CASSQDRVGEKLFF
>TRBJ2-7|15|.|TRBV3-1/TRBV3-2|.
TGTGCCAGCAGCCCGACGGTTGGGGGAGGCTACGAGCAGTACTTC
CASSPTVGGGYEQYF
>TRBJ1-2|14|.|TRBV6-5|.
TGTGCCAGCAGCCCACTGGGCAGTAACTATGGCTACACCTTC
CASSPLGSNYGYTF
>TRBJ1-4|15|.|TRBV5-4|TRBD1
TGTGCCAGCAGCCTCAATACTGGACAGGGTGGAAAACTGTTTTTT
CASSLNTGQGGKLFF
>TRBJ1-2|13|.|TRBV6-5|TRBD1
TGTGCCAGCAGGGACAGGGGGTCCTATGGCTACACCTTC
CASRDRGSYGYTF
>TRBJ1-2|15|.|TRBV5-6|.
TGTGCCAGCAGCTCACGACAGGCAAGGGGCTATGGCTACACCTTC
CASSSRQARGYGYTF
>TRBJ1-2|16|.|TRBV3-1/TRBV3-2|TRBD1
TGTGCCAGCAGCCAACTCACCGGGACAGGGCTTGCTGGCTACACCTTC
CASSQLTGTGLAGYTF
>TRBJ2-5|15|few|TRBV20-1|TRBD2
TGCAGTGCTAGTGATTTTGCGGGGGGGCCCCAGACCCAGTACTTC
CSASDFAGGPQTQYF
>TRBJ1-5|16|.|TRBV3-1/TRBV3-2|.
TGTGCCAGCAGCCCCAAGCTATCACCGAGCAATCAGCCCCAGCATTTT
CASSPKLSPSNQPQHF
>TRBJ1-5|14|.|TRBV10-3|.
TGTGCCATCGGGGCCGGGGGTAGCAATCAGCCCCAGCATTTT
CAIGAGGSNQPQHF
>TRBJ1-5|15|.|TRBV11-2|.
TGTGCCAGCAGCTTTACAGGGAACAGCAATCAGCCCCAGCATTTT
CASSFTGNSNQPQHF
>TRBJ1-5|16|.|TRBV6-2/TRBV6-3|TRBD1
TGTGCCAGCAGTAAAGGGGACAGGGGGCGCTTTCAGCCCCAGCATTTT
CASSKGDRGRFQPQHF
>TRBJ1-2|13|.|TRBV7-9|TRBD1
TGTGCCAGCAGCCTCGGGACAGCCTATGGCTACACCTTC
CASSLGTAYGYTF
>TRBJ2-4|15|once|TRBV27|.
TGTGCCAGCAGCCGGGGGACCGCAGCCAAAAACATTCAGTACTTC
CASSRGTAAKNIQYF
>TRBJ2-2|18|.|TRBV3-1/TRBV3-2|TRBD1
TGTGCCAGCAGCCCCCCGCCCCGACAGGGTGCAAACACCGGGGAGCTGTTTTTT
CASSPPPRQGANTGELFF
>TRBJ2-7|13|.|TRBV12-3/TRBV12-4|TRBD1
TGTGCCAGCAGAACGACAGGGGTCTACGAGCAGTACTTC
CASRTTGVYEQYF
>TRBJ2-1|16|.|TRBV7-3|.
TGTGCCAGCAGTGCAGAGGCGGTCTCCTCCTACAATGAGCAGTTCTTC
CASSAEAVSSYNEQFF
>TRBJ1-1|13|.|TRBV4-3|TRBD1
TGCGCCAGCAGCCAGAACAGGGGGGAACAAGCTTTCTTT
CASSQNRGEQAFF
>TRBJ2-6|17|once|TRBV27|.
TGTGCCAGCAGTTTATCGCCCGGGATAGGAGGGGCCAACGTCCTGACTTTC
CASSLSPGIGGANVLTF
>TRBJ2-3|15|.|TRBV19|TRBD2
TGTGCCAGTAGACTAGCGGGGGGGCTCACAGATACGCAGTATTTT
CASRLAGGLTDTQYF
>TRBJ2-7|16|.|TRBV24-1|TRBD2
TGTGCCACCAGTGATTCAAGCGGGGGTCCCTCCTACGAGCAGTACTTC
CATSDSSGGPSYEQYF
>TRBJ1-1|13|once|TRBV12-5|.
TGTGCTAGTGGTTTAGGGGAGGGCACTGAAGCTTTCTTT
CASGLGEGTEAFF
>TRBJ2-1|15|.|TRBV7-2|TRBD1
TGTGCCAGCAGCATGGACAGGAGCTCCTACAATGAGCAGTTCTTC
CASSMDRSSYNEQFF
>TRBJ2-2|15|.|TRBV19|.
TGTGCCAGTAGTGTTACGGGGGTACGATCCGGGGAGCTGTTTTTT
CASSVTGVRSGELFF
>TRBJ2-1|13|.|TRBV9|.
TGTGCCAGCAGCGTAGAAGGGCAGGGCGAGCAGTTCTTC
CASSVEGQGEQFF
>TRBJ1-2|15|once|TRBV28|.
TGTGCCAGCAGTTCAAGGGGCGCATTTATCTATGGCTACACCTTC
CASSSRGAFIYGYTF